Below are 10 T cell receptor beta chains sequenced from a single sample in a study of T cell repertoires and HLA-DP antigens. Antigen specificity for these receptors is unknown. Clones were read by immunoSEQ multiplex PCR, and TCRdb kept only the in-frame ones, dropping some. The data hold roughly 120,000 clones, with approximately 92% observed a single time. The sequencing sample was made of CD4+ T cells from PBMCs. These receptors came from a woman younger than 35 in good health and CMV-seronegative.

Of note for this clone: One junction end disagrees with the germline gene, perhaps due to a read error. V usage is TRBV27 and J usage is TRBJ1-2; D gene uncertain. Germline assignment: CDR1 MNHEY and CDR2 SMNVEV (reference sequence). The CDR3 consists of 13 residues. For the CDR3, the DNA is TGTGCCAGCGGTTTGGGTAAGGACTATGGCTACACCTTC. The encoded protein is CASGLGKDYGYTF.

The rearrangement uses TRBV27 and TRBJ2-7, with 11 bases fitting TRBD2. The CDR3 has 15 residues. V was clipped by 2 bases and J by 2 bases; unmatched bases: 2. The germline gives CDR1 MNHEY, CDR2 SMNVEV (reference sequence). This chain's CDR3 is CASSLVGLAAYEQYF. CDR3 DNA sequence: TGTGCCAGCAGTTTAGTGGGACTAGCGGCCTACGAGCAGTACTTC.

The CDR3 nucleotides are TGTGCCAGCAGCATCGGGACACTTTATAGCAATCAGCCCCAGCATTTT. It codes for CASSIGTLYSNQPQHF. V is TRBV11-3 and J is TRBJ1-5; maybe TRBD1 (6 bases). Germline lookup yields CDR1 SGHNT and CDR2 YENEEA. The CDR3 loop spans 16 amino acids. V was clipped by 5 bases and J by 0 bases, with 14 bases between them. The variable domain in full, with the rest retrieved from reference TRBV11-3 and TRBJ1-5, is EAGVVQSPRYKIIEKKQPVAFWCNPISGHNTLYWYLQNLGQGPELLIRYENEEAVDDSQLPKDRFSAERLKGVDSTLKIQPAELGDSAVYLCASSIGTLYSNQPQHFGDGTRLSIL.

The chain has TRBV7-2 and TRBJ2-3; 7 nucleotides match TRBD1. Germline CDR1 SGHTA, CDR2 FQGNSA. The CDR3 runs to 14 residues. With V trimmed by 1 base and J by 6 bases, 4 bases remained unmatched. The DNA of the CDR3 is TGTGCCAGCAGCTTAGGAGGGGGCGGGGATACGCAGTATTTT. Residues: CASSLGGGGDTQYF.

The chain has TRBV6-6 and TRBJ2-7; 7 bases match TRBD2. The CDR3 covers 13 residues. Trimming cost V 10 bases and J 2 bases; bases outside gene matches: 8. The germline V gene has CDR1 MNHNY and CDR2 SVGAGI (reference sequence). CDR3 bases: TGTGCCACCAAAAGGGCGGGAGCCTACGAGCAGTACGTC. Translating it yields CATKRAGAYEQYV.

The chain carries TRBV29-1 and TRBJ1-2; TRBD1 aligns across 9 bases. After removal of 2 bases from V and 4 bases from J, the junction contained 5 bases not matched to a gene. Germline V gene sequence: CDR1 SQVTM, CDR2 ANQGSEA. This CDR3 spans 14 amino acids. The DNA for the CDR3 is TGCAGCGTTGAACGAGGGACAGGGACCTATGGCTACACCTTC. This translates into CSVERGTGTYGYTF.

This clone showed up just once. V is TRBV2 and J is TRBJ2-1, with a tentative D call TRBD2 (7 bases). Per the germline V gene, CDR1 is SNHLY and CDR2 is FYNNEI. The CDR3 runs 16 residues. V lost 4 bases, J lost 9 bases, and 22 bases lay in between. CDR3 DNA sequence: TGTGCCAGCAGTGTTCAGGGGACGGGAGGTGATAGTGAGCAGTTCTTC. This gives the protein CASSVQGTGGDSEQFF.

The CDR3 DNA reads as TGTGCCAGCAGCTCCCCCCGGAGCACAGATACGCAGTATTTT. This translates into CASSSPRSTDTQYF. This chain connects TRBV11-2 to TRBJ2-3; no definite D call. Looked up from germline, CDR1 is SGHAT and CDR2 is FQNNGV. This CDR3 spans 14 amino acids. The germline V and J ends were trimmed by 4 bases and 0 bases, with 8 bases remaining between them.

This chain links TRBV5-1 with TRBJ2-2; 7 nucleotides agree with TRBD1. V trimming: 0 bases; J trimming: 4 bases; junction bases outside the gene matches: 3. This CDR3 has 15 amino acids. Germline V lookup: CDR1 SGHRS, CDR2 YFSETQ. The CDR3 bases are TGCGCCAGCAGCTTGGAGACAGGGACCACCGGGGAGCTGTTTTTT. Translated: CASSLETGTTGELFF.

This clone occurred once. The CDR3 coding sequence is TGTGCCAGCAGTCGGGGACAGTCACAAGAGACCCAGTACTTC. It codes for CASSRGQSQETQYF. This rearrangement joins TRBV6-6 to TRBJ2-5; 7 positions match TRBD1. With V trimmed by 5 bases and J by 2 bases, 5 bases remained unmatched. Per the germline V gene, CDR1 is MNHNY and CDR2 is SVGAGI (reference sequence). The CDR3 runs to 14 residues.